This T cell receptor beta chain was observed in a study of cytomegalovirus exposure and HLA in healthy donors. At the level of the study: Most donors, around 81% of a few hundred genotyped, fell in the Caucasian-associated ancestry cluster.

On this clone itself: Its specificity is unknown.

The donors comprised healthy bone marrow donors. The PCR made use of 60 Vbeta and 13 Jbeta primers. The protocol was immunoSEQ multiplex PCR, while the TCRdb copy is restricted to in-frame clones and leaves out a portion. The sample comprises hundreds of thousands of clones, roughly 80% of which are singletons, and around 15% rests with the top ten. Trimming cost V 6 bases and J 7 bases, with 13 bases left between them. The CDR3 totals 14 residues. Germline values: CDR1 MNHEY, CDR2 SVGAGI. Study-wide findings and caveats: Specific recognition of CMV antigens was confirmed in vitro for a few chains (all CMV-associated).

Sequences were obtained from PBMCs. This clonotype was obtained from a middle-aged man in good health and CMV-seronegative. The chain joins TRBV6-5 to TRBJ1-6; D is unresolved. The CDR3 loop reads CASRPAGRNSPLHF. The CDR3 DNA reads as TGTGCCAGCAGACCGGCAGGAAGAAATTCACCCCTCCACTTT.